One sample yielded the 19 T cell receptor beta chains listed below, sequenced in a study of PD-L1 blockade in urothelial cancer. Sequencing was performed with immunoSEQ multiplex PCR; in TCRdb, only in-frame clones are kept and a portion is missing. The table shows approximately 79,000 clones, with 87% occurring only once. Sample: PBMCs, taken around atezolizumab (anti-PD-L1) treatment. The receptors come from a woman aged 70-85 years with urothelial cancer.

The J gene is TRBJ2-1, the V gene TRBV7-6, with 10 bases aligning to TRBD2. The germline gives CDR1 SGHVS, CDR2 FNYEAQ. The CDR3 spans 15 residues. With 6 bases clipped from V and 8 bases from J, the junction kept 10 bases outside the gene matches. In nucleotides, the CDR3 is TGTGCCAGCAGGAACGGGACTAGCGCTGGAGATGAGCAGTTCTTC. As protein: CASRNGTSAGDEQFF.

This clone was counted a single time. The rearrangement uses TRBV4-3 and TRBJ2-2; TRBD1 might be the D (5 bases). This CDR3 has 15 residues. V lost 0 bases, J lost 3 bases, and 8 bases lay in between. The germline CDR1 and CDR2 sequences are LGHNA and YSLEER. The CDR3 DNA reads TGCGCCAGCAGCCAAGATCCAGGGTACACCGGGGAGCTGTTTTTT. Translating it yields CASSQDPGYTGELFF.

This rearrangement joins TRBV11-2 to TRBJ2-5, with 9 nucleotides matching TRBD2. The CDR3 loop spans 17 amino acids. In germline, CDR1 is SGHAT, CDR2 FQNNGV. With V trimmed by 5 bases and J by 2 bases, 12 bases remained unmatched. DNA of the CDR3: TGTGCCAGCAGCACGGGGTTGCCTAGCGGGGTACAAGAGACCCAGTACTTC. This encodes CASSTGLPSGVQETQYF.

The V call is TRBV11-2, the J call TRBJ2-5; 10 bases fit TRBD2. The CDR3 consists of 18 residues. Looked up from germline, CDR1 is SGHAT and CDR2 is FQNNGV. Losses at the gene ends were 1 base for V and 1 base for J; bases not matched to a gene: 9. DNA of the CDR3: TGTGCCAGCAGCTTAGTCCCCCTAGCGGGGGCCCCCCAAGAGACCCAGTACTTC. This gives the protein CASSLVPLAGAPQETQYF.

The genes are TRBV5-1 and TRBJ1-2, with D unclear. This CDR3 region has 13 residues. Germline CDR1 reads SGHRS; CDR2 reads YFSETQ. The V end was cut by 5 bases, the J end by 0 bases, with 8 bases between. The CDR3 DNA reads TGCGCCAGCAGATTTAACTCTAACTATGGCTACACCTTC. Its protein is CASRFNSNYGYTF.

The CDR3 nucleotides are TGTGCCAGCAGGGAACGACTACCTCCCTACGAGCAGTACTTC. It codes for CASRERLPPYEQYF. V and J are TRBV28 and TRBJ2-7, with D perhaps matching TRBD2 (5 bases). V lost 6 bases, J lost 2 bases, and 14 bases lay in between. The CDR3 is 14 amino acids. CDR1 and CDR2 from the germline V gene are MDHEN and SYDVKM.

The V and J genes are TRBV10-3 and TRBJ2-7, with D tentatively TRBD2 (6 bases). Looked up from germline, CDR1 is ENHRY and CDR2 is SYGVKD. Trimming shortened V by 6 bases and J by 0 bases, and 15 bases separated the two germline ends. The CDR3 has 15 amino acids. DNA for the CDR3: TGTGCCATCAGCTCGCGGGACGGAAACTCCTACGAGCAGTACTTC. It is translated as CAISSRDGNSYEQYF.

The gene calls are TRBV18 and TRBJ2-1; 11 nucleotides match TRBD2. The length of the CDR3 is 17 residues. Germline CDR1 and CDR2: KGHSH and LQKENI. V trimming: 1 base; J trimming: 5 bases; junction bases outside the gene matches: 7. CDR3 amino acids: CASSPLIAGGPHNEQFF. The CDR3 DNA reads TGTGCCAGCTCACCACTCATAGCGGGAGGGCCCCACAATGAGCAGTTCTTC.

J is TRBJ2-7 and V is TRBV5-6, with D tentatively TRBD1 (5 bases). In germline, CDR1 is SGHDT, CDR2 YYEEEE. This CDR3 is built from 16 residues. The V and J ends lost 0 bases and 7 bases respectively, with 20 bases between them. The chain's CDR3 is CASSLAARRGIREQYF. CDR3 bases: TGTGCCAGCAGCTTGGCGGCGCGTAGGGGAATAAGGGAGCAGTACTTC.

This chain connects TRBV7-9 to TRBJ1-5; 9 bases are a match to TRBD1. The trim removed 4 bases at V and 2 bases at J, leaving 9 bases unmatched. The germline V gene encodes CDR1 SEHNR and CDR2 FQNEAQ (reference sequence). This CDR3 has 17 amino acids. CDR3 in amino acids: CASSSGQGTVGNQPQHF. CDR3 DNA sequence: TGTGCCAGCAGCTCCGGACAGGGGACGGTGGGCAATCAGCCCCAGCATTTT. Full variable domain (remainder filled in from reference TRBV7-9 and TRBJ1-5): DTGVSQNPRHKITKRGQNVTFRCDPISEHNRLYWYRQTLGQGPEFLTYFQNEAQLEKSRLLSDRFSAERPKGSFSTLEIQRTEQGDSAMYLCASSSGQGTVGNQPQHFGDGTRLSIL.

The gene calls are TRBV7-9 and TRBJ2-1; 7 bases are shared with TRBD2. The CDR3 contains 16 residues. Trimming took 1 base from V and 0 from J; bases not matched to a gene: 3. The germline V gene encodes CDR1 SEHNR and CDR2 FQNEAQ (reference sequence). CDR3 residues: CASSLDWGGSYNEQFF. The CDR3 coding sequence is TGTGCCAGCAGCTTAGATTGGGGGGGCTCCTACAATGAGCAGTTCTTC.

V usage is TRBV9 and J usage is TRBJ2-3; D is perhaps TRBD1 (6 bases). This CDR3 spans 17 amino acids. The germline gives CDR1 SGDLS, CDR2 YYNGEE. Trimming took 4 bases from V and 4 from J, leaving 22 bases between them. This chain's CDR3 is CASSTRPQGWSADTQYF. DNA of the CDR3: TGTGCCAGCAGCACTCGCCCACAGGGTTGGAGCGCAGATACGCAGTATTTT.

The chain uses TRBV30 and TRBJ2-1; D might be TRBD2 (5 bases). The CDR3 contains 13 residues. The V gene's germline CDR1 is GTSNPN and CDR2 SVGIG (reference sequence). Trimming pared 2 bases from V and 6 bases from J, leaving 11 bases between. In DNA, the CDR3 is TGTGCCTGGAGTCGAGACTACGGCAATGAGCAGTTCTTC. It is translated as CAWSRDYGNEQFF. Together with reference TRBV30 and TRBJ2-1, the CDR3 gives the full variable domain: SQTIHQWPATLVQPVGSPLSLECTVEGTSNPNLYWYRQAAGRGLQLLFYSVGIGQISSEVPQNLSASRPQDRQFILSSKKLLLSDSGFYLCAWSRDYGNEQFFGPGTRLTVL.

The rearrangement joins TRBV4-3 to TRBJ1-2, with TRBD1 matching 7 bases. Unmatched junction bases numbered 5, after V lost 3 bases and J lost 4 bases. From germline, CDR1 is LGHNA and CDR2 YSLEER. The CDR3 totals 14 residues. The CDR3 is CASSHRQGGYGYTF. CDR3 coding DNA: TGCGCCAGCAGCCATCGACAGGGTGGCTATGGCTACACCTTC.

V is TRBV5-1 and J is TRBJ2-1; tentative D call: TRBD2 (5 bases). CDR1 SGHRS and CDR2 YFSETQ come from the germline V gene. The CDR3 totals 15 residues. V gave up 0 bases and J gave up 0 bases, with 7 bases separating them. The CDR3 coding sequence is TGCGCCAGCAGCTTGGAACTAGACTCCTACAATGAGCAGTTCTTC. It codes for CASSLELDSYNEQFF.

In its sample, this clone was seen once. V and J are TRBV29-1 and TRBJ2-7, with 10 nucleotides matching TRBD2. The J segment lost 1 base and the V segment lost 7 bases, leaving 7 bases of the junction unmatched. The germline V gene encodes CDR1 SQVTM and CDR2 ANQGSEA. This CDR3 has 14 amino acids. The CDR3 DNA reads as TGCAGCGGCACAATAGCGGGAGGATCCTACGAGCAGTACTTC. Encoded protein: CSGTIAGGSYEQYF.

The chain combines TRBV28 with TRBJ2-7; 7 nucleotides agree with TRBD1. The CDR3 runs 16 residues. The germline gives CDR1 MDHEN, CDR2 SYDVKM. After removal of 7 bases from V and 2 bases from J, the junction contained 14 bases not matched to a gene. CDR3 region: CASNKNRGLRTYEQYF. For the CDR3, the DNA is TGTGCCAGCAATAAAAACAGGGGCCTAAGGACCTACGAGCAGTACTTC.

The CDR3 bases are TGTGCCAGCAGCTTAGCGCAGTCTAGCGGGGGCTACGAGCAGTACTTC. Protein sequence: CASSLAQSSGGYEQYF. The chain has TRBV7-2 and TRBJ2-7; 10 nucleotides agree with TRBD2. Germline CDR1 SGHTA, CDR2 FQGNSA. V shed 0 bases and J 3 bases; nucleotides not matched to a gene: 5. CDR3 length: 16 amino acids.

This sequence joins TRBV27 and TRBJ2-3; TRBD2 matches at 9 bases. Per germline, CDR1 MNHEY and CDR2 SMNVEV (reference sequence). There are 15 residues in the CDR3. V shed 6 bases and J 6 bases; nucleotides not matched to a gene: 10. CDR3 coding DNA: TGTGCCAGCAGAGGTAGCGGGGGAACCACGGATACGCAGTATTTT. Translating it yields CASRGSGGTTDTQYF.